This T cell receptor (beta chain) was documented in a study of cytomegalovirus exposure and HLA in healthy donors. PCR primers comprised 60 Vbeta and 13 Jbeta primers. TCRdb keeps only in-frame clones here, not all; method: immunoSEQ multiplex PCR. The sample consists of about 150,000 clones, roughly 84% of them appearing once. The germline V gene has CDR1 GTSNPN and CDR2 SVGIG (reference sequence). V lost 2 bases to trimming and J lost 7 bases, with 8 bases between them. The CDR3 contains 11 residues. V usage is TRBV30 and J usage is TRBJ1-2, with D unresolved. The sample comprised PBMCs. The sequence was collected from a woman under 30 in good health and CMV-seronegative. The CDR3 reads CAWSFEVGYTF. CDR3 DNA sequence: TGTGCCTGGAGTTTTGAGGTTGGCTACACCTTC.